One T cell receptor beta chain is described in this entry. Antigen unknown. Amplification of TCR beta CDR3 regions used RNA as the template. First-round RT-PCR of the TCR CDR3 relied on the HTBI primer set. TCRdb used MiXCR to reprocess the multiplex PCR reads, holding one entry per CDR3 protein. The data show approximately 220,000 distinct CDR3 sequences, approximately 20% seen once. The data belong to a study of T cells in Graves' hyperthyroidism and ophthalmopathy. The CDR3 is made up of 12 amino acids. Germline V gene lookup returns CDR1 SNHLY and CDR2 FYNNEI. Trimming removed 11 bases from V and 1 base from J; junction bases left unmatched: 4. The study left out patients who had uncontrolled infection, other autoimmune disease, pregnancy or lactation. Findings and caveats of the study: Most thyroid clonotypes expanded above 0.001 were also detected in blood.

Material: blood. This TCR was recovered from a man between 40 and 49 years old with Graves' hyperthyroidism. V and J are TRBV2 and TRBJ1-1, with TRBD1 identical over 7 bases. The CDR3 DNA is TGTGCCGGGCGACAGGGGAACACTGAAGCTTTCTTT. It specifies CAGRQGNTEAFF.